Following are 25 T cell receptor beta chains from one sample sequenced in a study of T cells in localized non-small cell lung cancer. TCRdb keeps only in-frame clones here, not all; method: immunoSEQ multiplex PCR. The table lists over 40,000 clones, approximately 86% of them singletons. The material sequenced was peripheral blood, taken before any cancer treatment. These receptors came from a woman between 18 and 50 years old with stage III lung adenocarcinoma.

The J gene is TRBJ1-2, the V gene TRBV13, with TRBD1 as a possible D gene (6 bases). The V and J ends lost 5 bases and 6 bases respectively, with 19 bases between them. The germline CDR1 and CDR2 sequences are PRHDT and FYEKMQ (reference sequence). This CDR3 spans 15 amino acids. The CDR3 loop is CASSPPSDRFNGYTF. CDR3 bases: TGTGCCAGCAGCCCCCCCTCCGACAGGTTCAATGGCTACACCTTC.

This rearrangement joins TRBV7-8 to TRBJ1-2; tentatively, D is TRBD1 (5 bases). Germline V gene lookup returns CDR1 SGHVS and CDR2 FQNEAQ. V lost 3 bases to trimming and J lost 8 bases, with 19 bases between them. The CDR3 loop spans 15 amino acids. The CDR3 region is CASSLGGDLSGGYTF. The DNA for the CDR3 is TGTGCCAGCAGCTTGGGGGGTGATCTTTCTGGAGGCTACACCTTC.

The chain employs TRBV6-5 and TRBJ1-2; D gene uncertain. The V gene lost 7 bases and the J gene lost 6 bases, with 21 bases spanning the gap. The CDR3 length is 15 residues. Germline lookup yields CDR1 MNHEY and CDR2 SVGAGI. In nucleotides, the CDR3 is TGTGCCAGCAAGAACTACCTGAAAAATCATAATGGCTACACCTTC. Its protein is CASKNYLKNHNGYTF.

This rearrangement joins TRBV7-8 to TRBJ1-5; D is unresolved. Trimming pared 1 base from V and 4 bases from J, leaving 17 bases between. The CDR3 spans 17 residues. Germline loops: CDR1 SGHVS, CDR2 FQNEAQ. The CDR3 loop is CASSLVGLAGKNQPQHF. As DNA, the CDR3 is TGTGCCAGCAGCTTAGTAGGCCTAGCGGGGAAAAATCAGCCCCAGCATTTT.

The V gene is TRBV25-1, the J gene TRBJ2-2; D is undetermined. CDR1 MGHDK and CDR2 SYGVNS come from the germline V gene. The CDR3 is made up of 16 amino acids. Deletions cut 4 bases from V and 1 base from J, with 13 bases between. The CDR3 nucleotides are TGTGCCAGCAGTGCCGCGGAGACGGGGAACACCGGGGAGCTGTTTTTT. Its protein product is CASSAAETGNTGELFF.

This chain connects TRBV5-6 to TRBJ1-2; D call uncertain. Per germline, CDR1 SGHDT and CDR2 YYEEEE. The CDR3 has 15 amino acids. Trimming left V 0 bases short and J 4 bases short, with 13 bases between. CDR3 DNA: TGTGCCAGCAGCTTGGGACAAAACCGGGGCTATGGCTACACCTTC. Translation gives CASSLGQNRGYGYTF.

The chain is built from TRBV6-5 and TRBJ2-1; 9 bases are a match to TRBD1. CDR3 size: 15 residues. V shed 6 bases, J shed 5 bases, and the junction held 8 bases outside the gene matches. CDR1 MNHEY and CDR2 SVGAGI come from the germline V gene. The CDR3 DNA is TGTGCCAGCAGCCCCACGGGGGACAGGGACAATGAGCAGTTCTTC. Translating it yields CASSPTGDRDNEQFF.

Notes on this clone: One junction end does not reproduce the germline sequence, and a read error may be involved. The chain combines TRBV5-6 with TRBJ2-5, with a tentative D call TRBD2 (5 bases). The length of the CDR3 is 15 residues. The germline CDR1 and CDR2 sequences are SGHDT and YYEEEE. The CDR3 spells CASNLLGSPQETQYF. CDR3 DNA sequence: TGTGCCAGCAACTTGTTGGGGAGCCCTCAAGAGACCCAGTACTTC. Looking up the rest from reference TRBV5-6 and TRBJ2-5 gives the full variable domain: DAGVTQSPTHLIKTRGQQVTLRCSPKSGHDTVSWYQQALGQGPQFIFQYYEEEERQRGNFPDRFSGHQFPNYSSELNVNALLLGDSALYLCASNLLGSPQETQYFGPGTRLLVL.

The V and J genes are TRBV5-1 and TRBJ2-7; TRBD1 aligns across 7 bases. The CDR3 sequence is 14 residues long. Trimming at V came to 0 bases and at J to 3 bases, leaving 3 bases not matched to a gene. Germline CDR1 and CDR2: SGHRS and YFSETQ. The CDR3 DNA reads as TGCGCCAGCAGCTTGGGACAGGGATACTACGAGCAGTACTTC. Translating gives CASSLGQGYYEQYF. Based on the CDR3 plus reference TRBV5-1 and TRBJ2-7, the full variable domain is KAGVTQTPRYLIKTRGQQVTLSCSPISGHRSVSWYQQTPGQGLQFLFEYFSETQRNKGNFPGRFSGRQFSNSRSEMNVSTLELGDSALYLCASSLGQGYYEQYFGPGTRLTVT.

The J gene is TRBJ1-4, the V gene TRBV19; 7 bases fit TRBD1. The ends lost 6 bases at V and 7 bases at J; junction bases unmatched: 11. The CDR3 contains 15 residues. Per the germline V gene, CDR1 is LNHDA and CDR2 is SQIVND (reference sequence). The CDR3 region is CASSRHRGIGEKLFF. For the CDR3, the DNA is TGTGCCAGTAGCCGGCACAGGGGCATTGGTGAAAAACTGTTTTTT.

Remarks on this clone: The junction differs from germline at one of its ends, possibly a read error. This sequence joins TRBV7-2 and TRBJ1-6; D remains ambiguous. The CDR3 is made up of 14 amino acids. CDR1 SGHTA and CDR2 FQGNSA come from the germline V gene. CDR3 DNA: TGTGCCAGCAGCCTAGCGGGCGTGGATTCACCCCTCCACTTT. It is translated as CASSLAGVDSPLHF.

This clone came up once. The gene calls are TRBV21-1 and TRBJ2-6. TRBV21-1 is listed as a pseudogene. The CDR3 contains 17 residues. CDR3 nucleotides: TGTGCCAGCAGCAAGGGGAACTTGATCTCTGGGGCCAACGTCCTGACTTTC. Protein sequence: CASSKGNLISGANVLTF.

The gene calls are TRBV7-2 and TRBJ1-5, with a possible D match to TRBD1 (6 bases). Germline V gene data show CDR1 as SGHTA and CDR2 as FQGNSA. V was cut by 6 bases and J by 1 base, with 16 bases left in between. The CDR3 is 16 residues long. CDR3 bases: TGTGCCAGCAGAGGGAGGGCAGGGGCAAGCAATCAGCCCCAGCATTTT. It translates to CASRGRAGASNQPQHF.

The chain has TRBV7-9 and TRBJ1-2; 10 bases are shared with TRBD1. In germline, CDR1 is SEHNR, CDR2 FQNEAQ (reference sequence). With 4 bases clipped from V and 6 bases from J, the junction kept 5 bases outside the gene matches. The CDR3 is made up of 14 amino acids. The DNA of the CDR3 is TGTGCCAGCAGCTCCGGACAGGGGGAAGATGGCTACACCTTC. The encoded protein is CASSSGQGEDGYTF.

This sequence joins TRBV18 and TRBJ2-2; D not certain. CDR3 size: 15 residues. CDR1 KGHSH and CDR2 LQKENI come from the germline V gene. The V end lost 3 bases, the J end lost 2 bases, and 10 bases lay between the germline ends. The CDR3, as DNA: TGTGCCAGCTCACCCCGGGTCGACAACACCGGGGAGCTGTTTTTT. Its protein product is CASSPRVDNTGELFF.

The chain combines TRBV7-3 with TRBJ2-7; 10 nucleotides agree with TRBD1. The CDR3 has 14 amino acids. The trim removed 5 bases at V and 4 bases at J, leaving 5 bases unmatched. CDR1 is SGHTA and CDR2 is FQGTGA in the germline V gene. DNA of the CDR3: TGTGCCAGCAGCCCGGGACAGGGGTTGTACGAGCAGTACTTC. This translates into CASSPGQGLYEQYF.

This sequence joins TRBV7-9 and TRBJ2-5, with a weak D call TRBD2 (5 bases). Trimming pared 4 bases from V and 2 bases from J, leaving 8 bases between. The germline gives CDR1 SEHNR, CDR2 FQNEAQ (reference sequence). The CDR3 is 13 residues long. CDR3: CASSSDLQETQYF. In DNA form, the CDR3 reads TGTGCCAGCAGCTCGGACTTACAAGAGACCCAGTACTTC.

In its sample, this clone was seen once. The chain carries TRBV7-2 and TRBJ1-1; 7 positions agree with TRBD1. The CDR3 consists of 15 residues. Germline V lookup: CDR1 SGHTA, CDR2 FQGNSA. Trimming at V came to 3 bases and at J to 0 bases, leaving 4 bases not matched to a gene. The CDR3 DNA is TGTGCCAGCAGCTTCACGACAGGGTTGAACACTGAAGCTTTCTTT. It encodes CASSFTTGLNTEAFF. The whole variable domain, remainder taken from reference TRBV7-2 and TRBJ1-1, is GAGVSQSPSNKVTEKGKDVELRCDPISGHTALYWYRQSLGQGLEFLIYFQGNSAPDKSGLPSDRFSAERTGGSVSTLTIQRTQQEDSAVYLCASSFTTGLNTEAFFGQGTRLTVV.

The CDR3, as DNA: TGTGCCAGCAGCCTAGCGGGGAGCACAGATACGCAGTATTTT. This encodes CASSLAGSTDTQYF. The chain employs TRBV5-4 and TRBJ2-3, with TRBD2 matching over 9 bases. From germline, CDR1 is SGHNT and CDR2 YYREEE (reference sequence). The CDR3 extends over 14 amino acids. After removal of 4 bases from V and 0 bases from J, the junction contained 0 bases not matched to a gene.

This chain links TRBV7-8 with TRBJ2-2; TRBD2 matches 10 bases. Germline V gene data show CDR1 as SGHVS and CDR2 as FQNEAQ. The CDR3 extends over 20 amino acids. The ends lost 1 base at V and 2 bases at J; junction bases unmatched: 13. CDR3 sequence: CASSLVVWASGGLNTGELFF. Written as DNA, the CDR3 is TGTGCCAGCAGCTTAGTGGTGTGGGCTAGCGGGGGCCTCAACACCGGGGAGCTGTTTTTT.

The chain links TRBV4-2 to TRBJ1-6; TRBD1 might be the D (6 bases). Trimming pared 4 bases from V and 3 bases from J, leaving 22 bases between. This CDR3 has 19 residues. Germline V lookup: CDR1 LGHNA, CDR2 YNFKEQ. The CDR3 protein is CASSPRGSGGKDYNSPLHF. CDR3 nucleotides: TGTGCCAGCAGCCCCAGGGGTTCTGGTGGTAAGGACTATAATTCACCCCTCCACTTT.

V gene TRBV7-9 combines with J gene TRBJ2-3; 10 bases are shared with TRBD2. The CDR3 spans 19 residues. V lost 3 bases and J lost 0; bases outside the gene matches: 12. Germline CDR1 SEHNR, CDR2 FQNEAQ (reference sequence). The CDR3 DNA reads as TGTGCCAGCAGCTTTGGGTGGCTAGCGGGGGTTTCTAGCACAGATACGCAGTATTTT. It yields the protein CASSFGWLAGVSSTDTQYF. Based on the CDR3 plus reference TRBV7-9 and TRBJ2-3, the full variable domain is DTGVSQNPRHKITKRGQNVTFRCDPISEHNRLYWYRQTLGQGPEFLTYFQNEAQLEKSRLLSDRFSAERPKGSFSTLEIQRTEQGDSAMYLCASSFGWLAGVSSTDTQYFGPGTRLTVL.

V is TRBV6-5 and J is TRBJ2-1; TRBD1 aligns across 11 bases. Germline loops: CDR1 MNHEY, CDR2 SVGAGI. With 0 bases clipped from V and 7 bases from J, the junction kept 5 bases outside the gene matches. The CDR3 is 16 amino acids. As DNA, the CDR3 is TGTGCCAGCAGTTACTCGGCAGGGACAGGGGGAAATGAGCAGTTCTTC. This codes for CASSYSAGTGGNEQFF.

Comments on this clone: In the same sample, other DNA sequences code for this CDR3. The chain has TRBV5-1 and TRBJ1-3, with D unresolved. The CDR3 consists of 15 residues. Trimming took 0 bases from V and 0 from J, leaving 7 bases between them. The V gene's germline CDR1 is SGHRS and CDR2 YFSETQ. The DNA for the CDR3 is TGCGCCAGCAGCTTGGACCCTAGCTCTGGAAACACCATATATTTT. It codes for CASSLDPSSGNTIYF.

The CDR3 is CAISRTGEGVAFF. CDR3 bases: TGTGCCATCTCGCGGACAGGGGAAGGTGTGGCTTTCTTT. The genes are TRBV10-3 and TRBJ1-1; TRBD1 agrees at 9 bases. This CDR3 region has 13 residues. CDR1 and CDR2 (germline): ENHRY, SYGVKD. J gave up 11 bases and V 8 bases, and 12 bases lay outside the gene matches.